Detailed here is one T cell receptor beta chain. The antigen remains unidentified. The use of genomic DNA as template underpinned the TCR beta VDJ and CDR3 profiling. MiXCR, run by TCRdb on the reads, gives a single entry per CDR3 protein. The sample includes about 190,000 distinct CDR3 sequences, around 50% of them seen just once. The data were taken from a study of CD8+CD57+ T cells in acquired aplastic anemia. Whole-study findings and limits: No significant patient-versus-control difference appeared in CD8+ Simpson's diversity.

CDR3 length: 12 residues. V lost 6 bases, J lost 4 bases, and 10 bases lay in between. The germline CDR1 and CDR2 sequences are DFQATT and SNEGSKA (reference sequence). The chain recombines TRBV20-1 with TRBJ1-5, with D possibly being TRBD1 (5 bases). The sample comprised sorted CD4+, CD8+, or CD8+CD57+ T cells (not recorded which) from PBMCs. This clonotype was obtained from a human donor in good health, serving as a control. The CDR3 is CSAVTGNQPQHF. In DNA form, the CDR3 reads TGCAGTGCAGTAACAGGTAATCAGCCCCAGCATTTT.